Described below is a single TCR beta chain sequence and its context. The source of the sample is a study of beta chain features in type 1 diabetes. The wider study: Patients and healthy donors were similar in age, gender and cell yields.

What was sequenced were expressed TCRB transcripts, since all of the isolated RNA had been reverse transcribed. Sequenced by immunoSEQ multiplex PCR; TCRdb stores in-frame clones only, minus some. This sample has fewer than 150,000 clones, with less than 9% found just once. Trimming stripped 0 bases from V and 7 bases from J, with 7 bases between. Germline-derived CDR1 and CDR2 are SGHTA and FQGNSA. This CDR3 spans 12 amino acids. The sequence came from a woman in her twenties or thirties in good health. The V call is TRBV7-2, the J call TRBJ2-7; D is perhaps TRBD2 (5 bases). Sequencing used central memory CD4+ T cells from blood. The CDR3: CASSLAPGEQYF. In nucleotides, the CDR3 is TGTGCCAGCAGCTTAGCCCCGGGAGAGCAGTACTTC.